This T cell receptor beta chain appears in the sequencing data of a study of T cell responses to AZD1222 COVID-19 vaccine. The study's findings and limits: Baseline seropositivity occurred in only a handful of AZD1222 recipients.

In the case of this clone: The antigen is unknown.

Germline loops: CDR1 MNHNY, CDR2 SVGAGI (reference sequence). V gave up 4 bases and J gave up 11 bases, with 9 bases separating them. CDR3 length: 12 amino acids. Method: immunoSEQ multiplex PCR; TCRdb's copy keeps in-frame clones and lacks some. Found here are about 140,000 clones, approximately 91% of them singletons; the top ten hold roughly 2%. This material consisted of peripheral blood, taken 28 days after the second AZD1222 dose. The chain employs TRBV6-6 and TRBJ1-6; TRBD1 is a possible D gene (6 bases). This clonotype was obtained from an adult who received the AZD1222 COVID-19 vaccine. DNA for the CDR3: TGTGCCAGCAGTTCTGACAGGACACCCCTCCACTTT. This sequence encodes CASSSDRTPLHF.